This T cell receptor (beta chain) was identified in a study of T cells expressing NK-cell markers. Study in general: All TCR beta repertoires analysed originated from sorted CD3+CD56+NKG2C+, CD3+CD56+NKG2C- and CD3+CD56-NKG2C+ T cells. Study results and caveats: Evidence did not settle whether expanded NKG2C+ T cell clones targeted HCMV. The CD3+CD56-NKG2C+ fraction was also led by these clonotypes in several donors.

Researchers built TCR beta cDNA using 5'RACE template switching with UMIs. TCRdb re-called the 5' RACE reads and gives one entry per CDR3 protein, without DNA. Recorded for this sample: 400,000 to 500,000 distinct CDR3 sequences. A note on this clonotype: Its target is unknown.

The germline gives CDR1 SQVTM, CDR2 ANQGSEA. The CDR3 consists of 11 residues. Sequenced material: blood T cells: a sorted CD56 or NKG2C T cell subset, CD4+ or CD8+ T cells, or bulk PBMC T cells (not recorded which). This sequence joins TRBV29-1 and TRBJ2-2; TCRdb's assignment of TRBD1 cannot be checked, as there is no DNA. This TCR came from a woman aged 18-70 years in good health. This chain's CDR3 is CSAPRGGELFF.